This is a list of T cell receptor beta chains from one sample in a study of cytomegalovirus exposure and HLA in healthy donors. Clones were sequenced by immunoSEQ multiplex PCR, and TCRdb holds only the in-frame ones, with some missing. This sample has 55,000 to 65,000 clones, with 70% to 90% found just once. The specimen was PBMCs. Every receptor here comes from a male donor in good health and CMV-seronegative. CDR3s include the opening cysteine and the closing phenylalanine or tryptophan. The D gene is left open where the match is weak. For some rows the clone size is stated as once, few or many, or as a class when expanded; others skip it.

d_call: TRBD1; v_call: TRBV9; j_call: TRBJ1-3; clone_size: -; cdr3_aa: CASSAPGTGGNTIYF; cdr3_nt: TGTGCCAGCAGCGCCCCGGGGACAGGGGGAAACACCATATATTTT
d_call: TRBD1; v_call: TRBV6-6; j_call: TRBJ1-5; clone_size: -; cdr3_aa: CASSGTGAGSNQPQHF; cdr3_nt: TGTGCCAGCAGTGGTACAGGGGCCGGGAGCAATCAGCCCCAGCATTTT
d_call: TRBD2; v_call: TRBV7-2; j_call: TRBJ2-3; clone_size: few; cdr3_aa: CASSQTSGAGDTQYF; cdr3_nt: TGTGCCAGCAGCCAGACTAGCGGGGCGGGAGATACGCAGTATTTT
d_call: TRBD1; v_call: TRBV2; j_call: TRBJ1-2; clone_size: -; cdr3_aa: CASSEGQGRLGYTF; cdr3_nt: TGTGCCAGCAGTGAGGGACAGGGGAGGCTGGGCTACACCTTC
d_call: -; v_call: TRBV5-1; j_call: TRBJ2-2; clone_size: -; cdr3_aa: CASSLTPSGANTGELFF; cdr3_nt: TGCGCCAGCAGCCTGACACCTTCCGGCGCGAACACCGGGGAGCTGTTTTTT
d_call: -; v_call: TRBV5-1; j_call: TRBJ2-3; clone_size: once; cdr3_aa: CASSSWGGATDTQYF; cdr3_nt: TGCGCCAGCAGCTCCTGGGGCGGGGCCACAGATACGCAGTATTTT
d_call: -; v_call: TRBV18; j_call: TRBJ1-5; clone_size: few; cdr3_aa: CASTDSSNQPQHF; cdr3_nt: TGTGCCAGCACGGACAGCAGCAATCAGCCCCAGCATTTT
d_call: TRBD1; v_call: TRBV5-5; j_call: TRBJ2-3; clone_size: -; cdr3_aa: CASSLGEQGVADTQYF; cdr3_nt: TGTGCCAGCAGCTTGGGGGAGCAGGGGGTGGCAGATACGCAGTATTTT
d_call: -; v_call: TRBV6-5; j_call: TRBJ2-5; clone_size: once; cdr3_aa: CASSYSDIRETQYF; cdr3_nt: TGTGCCAGCAGTTACTCGGACATAAGGGAGACCCAGTACTTC
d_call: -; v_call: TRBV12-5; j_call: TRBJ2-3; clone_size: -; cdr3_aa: CASGTVTDTQYF; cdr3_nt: TGTGCTAGTGGTACGGTCACAGATACGCAGTATTTT
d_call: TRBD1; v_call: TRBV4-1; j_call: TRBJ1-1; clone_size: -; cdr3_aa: CASSRMTGGNTEAFF; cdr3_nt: TGCGCCAGCAGCCGAATGACAGGGGGGAACACTGAAGCTTTCTTT
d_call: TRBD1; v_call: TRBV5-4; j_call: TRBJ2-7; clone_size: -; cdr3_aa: CASSLKPGQTYEQYF; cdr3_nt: TGTGCCAGCAGCTTGAAACCGGGACAGACCTACGAGCAGTACTTC
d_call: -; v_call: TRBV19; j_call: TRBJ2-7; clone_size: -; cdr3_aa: CASSTGGESSYEQYF; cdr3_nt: TGTGCCAGTAGTACAGGTGGGGAGAGCTCCTACGAGCAGTACTTC
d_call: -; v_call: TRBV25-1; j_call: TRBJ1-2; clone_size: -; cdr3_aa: CASDGEANYGYTF; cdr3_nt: TGTGCCAGTGACGGAGAAGCTAACTATGGCTACACCTTC
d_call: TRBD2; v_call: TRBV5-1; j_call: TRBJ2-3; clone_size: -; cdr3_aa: CASSLEAGGTTDTQYF; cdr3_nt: TGCGCCAGCAGCTTGGAGGCGGGGGGGACGACAGATACGCAGTATTTT
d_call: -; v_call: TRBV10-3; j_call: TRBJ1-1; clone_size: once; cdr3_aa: CAISDSGSWTEAFF; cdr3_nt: TGTGCCATCAGTGATTCAGGGTCATGGACTGAAGCTTTCTTT
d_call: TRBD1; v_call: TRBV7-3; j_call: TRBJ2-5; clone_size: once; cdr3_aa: CASSLRGQGEGETQYF; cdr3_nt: TGTGCCAGCAGCTTGAGGGGACAGGGGGAGGGAGAGACCCAGTACTTC
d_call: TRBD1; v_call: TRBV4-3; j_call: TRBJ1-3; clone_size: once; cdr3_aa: CASSPGQGGGNTIYF; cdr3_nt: TGCGCCAGCAGCCCGGGACAGGGTGGTGGAAACACCATATATTTT
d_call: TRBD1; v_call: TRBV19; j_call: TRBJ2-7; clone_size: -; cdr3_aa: CASSTTRDRVYEQYF; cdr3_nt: TGTGCCAGTAGTACAACCCGGGACAGGGTCTACGAGCAGTACTTC
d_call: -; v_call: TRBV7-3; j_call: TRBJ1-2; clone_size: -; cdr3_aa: CASSLDSANYGYTF; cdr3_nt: TGTGCCAGCAGCTTAGACTCAGCAAATTATGGCTACACCTTC
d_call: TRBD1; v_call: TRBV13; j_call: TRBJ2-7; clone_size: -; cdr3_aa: CASSLTRDRSYEQYF; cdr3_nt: TGTGCCAGCAGCTTGACCCGGGACAGATCCTACGAGCAGTACTTC
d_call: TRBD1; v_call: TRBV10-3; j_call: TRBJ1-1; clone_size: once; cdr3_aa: CAISEGQGVTEAFF; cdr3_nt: TGTGCCATCAGTGAGGGACAGGGAGTCACTGAAGCTTTCTTT
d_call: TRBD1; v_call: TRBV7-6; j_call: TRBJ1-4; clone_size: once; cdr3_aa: CASSWLDRGGEKLFF; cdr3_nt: TGTGCCAGCAGCTGGCTGGACAGGGGAGGTGAAAAACTGTTTTTT
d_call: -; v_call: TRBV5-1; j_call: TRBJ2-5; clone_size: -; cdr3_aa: CASRSRAGAQETQYF; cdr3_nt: TGCGCCAGCAGATCGAGGGCGGGGGCTCAAGAGACCCAGTACTTC
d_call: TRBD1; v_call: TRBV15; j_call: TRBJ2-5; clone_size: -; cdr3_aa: CATSREGQGGETQYF; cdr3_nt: TGTGCCACCAGCAGAGAGGGACAGGGCGGAGAGACCCAGTACTTC
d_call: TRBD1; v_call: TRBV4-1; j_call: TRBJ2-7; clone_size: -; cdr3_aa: CASSLGTGGSYEQYF; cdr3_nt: TGCGCCAGCAGCCTCGGGACAGGGGGCTCCTACGAGCAGTACTTC
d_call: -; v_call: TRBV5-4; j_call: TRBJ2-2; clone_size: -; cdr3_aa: CASSLGPEGVGIGELFF; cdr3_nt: TGTGCCAGCAGCTTGGGCCCGGAGGGTGTGGGGATCGGGGAGCTGTTTTTT
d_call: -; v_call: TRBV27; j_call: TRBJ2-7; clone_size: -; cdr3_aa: CASSLLSYEQYF; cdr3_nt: TGTGCCAGCAGTTTACTATCTTACGAGCAGTACTTC
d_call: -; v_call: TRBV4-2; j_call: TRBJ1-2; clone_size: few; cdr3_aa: CASSQVGDYYGYTF; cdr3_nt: TGTGCCAGCAGCCAAGTCGGGGACTACTATGGCTACACCTTC
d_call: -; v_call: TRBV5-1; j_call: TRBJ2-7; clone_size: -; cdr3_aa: CASSWQPSDSGYEQYF; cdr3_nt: TGCGCCAGCAGCTGGCAACCTTCGGACAGTGGCTACGAGCAGTACTTC
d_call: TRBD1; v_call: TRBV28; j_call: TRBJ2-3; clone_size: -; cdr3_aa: CASSSGTATSTDTQYF; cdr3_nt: TGTGCCAGCAGTTCCGGGACAGCAACGAGCACAGATACGCAGTATTTT
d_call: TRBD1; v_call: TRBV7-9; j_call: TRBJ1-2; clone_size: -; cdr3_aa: CASSLVSTGATGYTF; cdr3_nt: TGTGCCAGCAGCTTAGTTTCGACAGGGGCAACTGGCTACACCTTC
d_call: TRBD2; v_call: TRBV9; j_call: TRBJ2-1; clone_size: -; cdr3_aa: CASSVEEGLAGGVDEQFF; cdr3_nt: TGTGCCAGCAGCGTAGAGGAGGGACTAGCGGGGGGGGTCGATGAGCAGTTCTTC
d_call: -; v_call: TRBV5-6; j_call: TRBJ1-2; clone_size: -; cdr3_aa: CASSFLMGQLGYGYTF; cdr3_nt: TGTGCCAGCAGCTTCCTTATGGGGCAGCTCGGCTATGGCTACACCTTC
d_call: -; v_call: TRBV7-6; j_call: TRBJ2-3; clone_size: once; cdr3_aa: CASSSSPSLSTDTQYF; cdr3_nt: TGTGCCAGCAGCTCCAGCCCTAGCCTTAGCACAGATACGCAGTATTTT
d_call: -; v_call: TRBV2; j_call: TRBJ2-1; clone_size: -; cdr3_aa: CASSEVRLGANEQFF; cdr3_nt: TGTGCCAGCAGTGAAGTGAGGTTAGGGGCCAATGAGCAGTTCTTC
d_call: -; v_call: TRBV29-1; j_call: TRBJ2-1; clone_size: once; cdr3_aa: CSVERRDNEQFF; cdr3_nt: TGCAGCGTTGAAAGACGGGACAATGAGCAGTTCTTC
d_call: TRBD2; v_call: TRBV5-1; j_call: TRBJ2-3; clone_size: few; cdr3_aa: CASSLGPAGATDTQYF; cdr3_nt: TGCGCCAGCAGCTTGGGTCCAGCGGGGGCTACAGATACGCAGTATTTT
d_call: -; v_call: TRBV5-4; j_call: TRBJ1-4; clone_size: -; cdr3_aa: CASSPSTATTNEKLFF; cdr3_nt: TGTGCCAGCAGCCCGTCGACAGCTACAACTAATGAAAAACTGTTTTTT
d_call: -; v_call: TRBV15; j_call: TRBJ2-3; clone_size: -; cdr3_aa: CATSRDPQADTQYF; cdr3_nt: TGTGCCACCAGCAGAGATCCTCAAGCGGATACGCAGTATTTT
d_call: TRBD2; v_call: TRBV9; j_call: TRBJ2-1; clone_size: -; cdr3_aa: CASSDAGTSGYNEQFF; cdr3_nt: TGTGCCAGCAGCGATGCCGGGACTAGCGGGTACAATGAGCAGTTCTTC
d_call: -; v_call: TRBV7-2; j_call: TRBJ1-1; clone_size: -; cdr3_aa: CASSLHGGNTEAFF; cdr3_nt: TGTGCCAGCAGCTTACATGGCGGGAACACTGAAGCTTTCTTT
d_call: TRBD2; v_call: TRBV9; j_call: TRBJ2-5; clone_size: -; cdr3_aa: CASSKWTSGGQETQYF; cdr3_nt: TGTGCCAGCAGCAAATGGACTAGCGGGGGTCAAGAGACCCAGTACTTC
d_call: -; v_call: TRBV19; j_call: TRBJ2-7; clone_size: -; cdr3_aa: CASSIKIRADEQYF; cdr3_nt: TGTGCCAGTAGTATAAAGATCAGGGCCGACGAGCAGTACTTC
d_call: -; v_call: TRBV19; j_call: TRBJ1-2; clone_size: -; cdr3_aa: CASSPAGGFNYGYTF; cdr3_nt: TGTGCCAGTAGTCCCGCCGGAGGGTTTAACTATGGCTACACCTTC